This TCR beta chain was captured by sequencing in a study of blood T cell repertoires in COVID-19. Study overall: Whether acute or convalescent, the COVID-19 samples came from the United States, Italy and Spain.

V gave up 1 base and J gave up 1 base, with 11 bases separating them. In germline, CDR1 is MDHEN, CDR2 SYDVKM. The CDR3 covers 15 residues. In the original processing: How many nucleated cells were present was estimated from reference gene primer amplification. The method was immunoSEQ multiplex PCR; TCRdb's version includes in-frame clones alone and lacks a portion of them. That table supplies the V and J calls and clone size; D and trimming were determined from the DNA. The table includes tens of thousands of clones, about nine tenths detected once. The sample consisted of peripheral blood. The sequence derives from a woman older than 75 with active COVID-19. The chain couples TRBV28 to TRBJ2-7, with D perhaps matching TRBD1 (5 bases). The chain's CDR3 is CASSLFRQGSYEQYF. The CDR3 nucleotides read TGTGCCAGCAGTTTATTTAGGCAGGGATCCTACGAGCAGTACTTC.